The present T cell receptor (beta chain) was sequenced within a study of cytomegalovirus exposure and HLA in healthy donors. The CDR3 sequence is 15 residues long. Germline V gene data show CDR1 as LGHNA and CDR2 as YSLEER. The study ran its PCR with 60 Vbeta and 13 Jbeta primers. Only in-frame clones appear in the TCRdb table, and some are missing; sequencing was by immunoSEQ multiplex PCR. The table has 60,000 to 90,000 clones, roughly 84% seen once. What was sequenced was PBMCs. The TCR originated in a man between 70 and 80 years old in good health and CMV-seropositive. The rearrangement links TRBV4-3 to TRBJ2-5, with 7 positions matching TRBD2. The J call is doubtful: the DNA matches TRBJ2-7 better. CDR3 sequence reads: CASSPRREAFYEQYF. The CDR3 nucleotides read TGCGCCAGCAGCCCCCGACGGGAGGCCTTCTACGAGCAGTACTTC.